These T cell receptor beta chains were read from a single sample in a study of blood T cell repertoires in COVID-19. TCRdb keeps only in-frame clones here, not all; method: immunoSEQ multiplex PCR. This table holds more than 90,000 clones, around 81% found once. The sequencing input was peripheral blood. The receptors come from a man between 60 and 75 years old with acute or convalescent COVID-19. The CDR3 runs from the conserved cysteine through the conserved F or W. D genes are given only for firm matches. Clone sizes are given selectively: once, few, many, or a class where the clone is expanded.

V: TRBV7-2; J: TRBJ2-3; size: NA; D: NA; CDR3: CASSLGTLGADTQYF
V: TRBV6-6; J: TRBJ1-3; size: NA; D: NA; CDR3: CASSGGAGNTIYF
V: TRBV14; J: TRBJ2-5; size: NA; D: NA; CDR3: CASSQAEETQYF
V: TRBV14; J: TRBJ2-1; size: NA; D: TRBD1; CDR3: CASSQTFQRQGVNEQFF
V: TRBV7-6; J: TRBJ2-2; size: NA; D: TRBD1; CDR3: CASSSGQGRTGELFF
V: TRBV7-2; J: TRBJ2-3; size: NA; D: TRBD1; CDR3: CASSLGTGRTDTQYF
V: TRBV5-1; J: TRBJ2-1; size: NA; D: NA; CDR3: CASSNPSSYNEQFF
V: TRBV29-1; J: TRBJ1-2; size: once; D: NA; CDR3: CSVETGDYGYTF
V: TRBV2; J: TRBJ1-5; size: NA; D: TRBD1; CDR3: CASSERTGGQPQHF
V: TRBV19; J: TRBJ1-2; size: NA; D: NA; CDR3: CASSMIGVANYGYTF
V: TRBV19; J: TRBJ1-5; size: NA; D: NA; CDR3: CASRTVYSNQPQHF
V: TRBV27; J: TRBJ2-2; size: few; D: NA; CDR3: CASGQYTGELFF
V: TRBV19; J: TRBJ1-4; size: NA; D: NA; CDR3: CASSIDGAGAEKLFF
V: TRBV30; J: TRBJ1-6; size: NA; D: TRBD1; CDR3: CAWNRGENSPLHF
V: TRBV6-2/TRBV6-3; J: TRBJ1-1; size: NA; D: NA; CDR3: CASSYRGGETEAFF
V: TRBV5-1; J: TRBJ1-2; size: NA; D: NA; CDR3: CASSSRGGTTLPNNYGYTF